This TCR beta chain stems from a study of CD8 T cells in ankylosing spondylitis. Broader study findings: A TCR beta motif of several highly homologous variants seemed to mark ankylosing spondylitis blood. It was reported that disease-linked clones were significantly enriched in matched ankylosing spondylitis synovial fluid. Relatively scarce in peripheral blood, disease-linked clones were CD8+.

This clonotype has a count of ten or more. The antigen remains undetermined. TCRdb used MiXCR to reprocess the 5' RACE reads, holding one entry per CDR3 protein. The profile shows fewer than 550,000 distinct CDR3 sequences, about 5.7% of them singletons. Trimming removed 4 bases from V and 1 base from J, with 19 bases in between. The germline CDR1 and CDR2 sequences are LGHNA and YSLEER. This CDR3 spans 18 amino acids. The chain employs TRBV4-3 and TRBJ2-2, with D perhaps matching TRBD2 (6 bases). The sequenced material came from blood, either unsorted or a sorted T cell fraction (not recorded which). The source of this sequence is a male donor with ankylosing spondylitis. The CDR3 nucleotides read TGCGCCAGCAGCCTACGCGGGGCTCTCGAGGGGAACACCGGGGAGCTGTTTTTT. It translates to CASSLRGALEGNTGELFF.